Presented here are 18 T cell receptor beta chains from one specimen sequenced in a study of shared clonotypes between healthy human individuals. This table comes from immunoSEQ multiplex PCR, and its TCRdb copy is limited to in-frame clones, with some not included. The table lists about 2.2 million clones, roughly 93% of them singletons, with 1.5% to 2% in the top ten. Only CD45RO-negative cells positively selected for CCR7 counted as naive CD8 cells, so terminally differentiated effector memory CD45RA+ cells were excluded. The sample comprised naive CD8+ T cells from PBMCs. All receptors derive from a man aged 18 to 30 in good health. Some clones in this sample may be carry-over from other donors' samples.

V usage is TRBV9 and J usage is TRBJ2-2; D gene ambiguous. CDR3 size: 17 residues. Trimming cost V 0 bases and J 0 bases, with 12 bases left between them. The germline CDR1 and CDR2 sequences are SGDLS and YYNGEE. For the CDR3, the DNA is TGTGCCAGCAGCGTAGCTACGTGGTACGCGAACACCGGGGAGCTGTTTTTT. Translating it yields CASSVATWYANTGELFF.

The CDR3 DNA sequence: TGTGCCAGCACCCTGGCCGGTCCCTACGAGCAGTACTTC. Protein sequence: CASTLAGPYEQYF. The rearrangement joins TRBV28 to TRBJ2-7; no reliable D call. The CDR3 sequence is 13 residues long. Germline assignment: CDR1 MDHEN and CDR2 SYDVKM. Trimming removed 7 bases from V and 2 bases from J, with 12 bases in between.

This rearrangement joins TRBV19 to TRBJ2-1, with unresolved D. Germline values: CDR1 LNHDA, CDR2 SQIVND (reference sequence). The CDR3 covers 15 residues. Trimming left V 5 bases short and J 2 bases short, with 13 bases between. CDR3 in DNA: TGTGCCAGTAGTCCCTCTCGACTCGCCTACAATGAGCAGTTCTTC. This translates into CASSPSRLAYNEQFF.

This chain uses TRBV12-1 with TRBJ2-7; the table's D call, TRBD2, was not checked against the DNA. TRBV12-1 is reported as a pseudogene. The CDR3 is made up of 17 amino acids. This chain's CDR3 is CASSFSRRTLSSYEQYF. For the CDR3, the DNA is TGTGCCAGCAGCTTTAGCAGGAGGACGTTGAGCTCCTACGAGCAGTACTTC.

V is TRBV4-3 and J is TRBJ2-7; 9 nucleotides align to TRBD2. With V trimmed by 2 bases and J by 1 base, 3 bases remained unmatched. Germline lookup yields CDR1 LGHNA and CDR2 YSLEER. This CDR3 has 15 residues. The CDR3 sequence is CASSQFLAGSYEQYF. The CDR3 bases are TGCGCCAGCAGCCAATTTCTAGCGGGATCCTACGAGCAGTACTTC.

V is TRBV30 and J is TRBJ2-7; no clear D. V lost 0 bases, J lost 3 bases, and 6 bases lay in between. In germline, CDR1 is GTSNPN, CDR2 SVGIG (reference sequence). There are 12 residues in the CDR3. The CDR3 DNA is TGTGCCTGGAGTGTACCGTTCTACGAGCAGTACTTC. As protein: CAWSVPFYEQYF.

This chain joins TRBV6-1 and TRBJ2-5; D uncertain. The germline V and J ends were trimmed by 6 bases and 5 bases, with 10 bases remaining between them. Germline CDR1 and CDR2: MNHNS and SASEGT. This CDR3 is built from 12 residues. The CDR3 loop is CASRKARETQYF. In DNA form, the CDR3 reads TGTGCCAGCAGGAAAGCGCGGGAGACCCAGTACTTC.

V and J are TRBV25-1 and TRBJ1-2; maybe TRBD1 (6 bases). The ends were cut back, 7 bases at V and 5 bases at J, with 11 bases in the middle. CDR3 size: 12 residues. The germline V gene encodes CDR1 MGHDK and CDR2 SYGVNS. CDR3 in DNA: TGTGCCAGCAAGGGGGGGATGTATGGCTACACCTTC. Residues: CASKGGMYGYTF.

The gene calls are TRBV7-2 and TRBJ2-5, with D unresolved. In germline, CDR1 is SGHTA, CDR2 FQGNSA. The length of the CDR3 is 13 residues. Trimming took 2 bases from V and 5 from J, leaving 9 bases between them. The CDR3 sequence: CASSLYWVETQYF. The CDR3 DNA reads as TGTGCCAGCAGCTTATATTGGGTGGAGACCCAGTACTTC. Full variable domain (outside the CDR3, taken from reference TRBV7-2 and TRBJ2-5): GAGVSQSPSNKVTEKGKDVELRCDPISGHTALYWYRQSLGQGLEFLIYFQGNSAPDKSGLPSDRFSAERTGGSVSTLTIQRTQQEDSAVYLCASSLYWVETQYFGPGTRLLVL.

The chain is built from TRBV6-1 and TRBJ1-5; no definite D call. This CDR3 has 13 residues. The ends were cut back, 3 bases at V and 6 bases at J, with 9 bases in the middle. Looked up from germline, CDR1 is MNHNS and CDR2 is SASEGT. Here the CDR3 reads CASSEVRVQPQHF. In DNA form, the CDR3 reads TGTGCCAGCAGTGAGGTACGGGTTCAGCCCCAGCATTTT.

V usage is TRBV5-4 and J usage is TRBJ2-7; a weak D match, TRBD1 (7 bases). Germline V gene data show CDR1 as SGHNT and CDR2 as YYREEE (reference sequence). The germline V and J ends were trimmed by 0 bases and 2 bases, with 12 bases remaining between them. The CDR3 has 15 residues. CDR3 in amino acids: CASSLVGGGAYEQYF. For the CDR3, the DNA is TGTGCCAGCAGCTTGGTCGGAGGGGGCGCCTACGAGCAGTACTTC.

This clone was counted between two and nine times. The V call is TRBV6-6, the J call TRBJ1-2; a weak D match, TRBD1 (6 bases). Germline lookup yields CDR1 MNHNY and CDR2 SVGAGI (reference sequence). Trimming stripped 4 bases from V and 3 bases from J, with 18 bases between. The CDR3 totals 16 residues. The DNA for the CDR3 is TGTGCCAGCAGTTCTCTCCGGTCGGGGGCTGACTATGGCTACACCTTC. Protein: CASSSLRSGADYGYTF.

As for this clone: Distinct nucleotide sequences in the sample also encode this CDR3. The chain couples TRBV28 to TRBJ2-7; TRBD1 or TRBD2 may be the D gene (5 bases each). The CDR3 is 13 amino acids. V was cut by 1 base and J by 7 bases, with 11 bases left in between. CDR1 and CDR2 from the germline V gene are MDHEN and SYDVKM. In DNA form, the CDR3 reads TGTGCCAGCAGTTTATCGAGGGGCAGTGAGCAGTACTTC. It is translated as CASSLSRGSEQYF.

The chain links TRBV9 to TRBJ2-3, with D tentatively TRBD2 (6 bases). Germline V CDR1 and CDR2: SGDLS, YYNGEE. V lost 0 bases and J lost 9, with 14 bases in between. The CDR3 extends over 14 amino acids. In DNA, the CDR3 is TGTGCCAGCAGCGTAGGATCGGGGACTGAGACGCAGTATTTT. The encoded protein is CASSVGSGTETQYF.

The chain employs TRBV28 and TRBJ1-5; no firm D call. V lost 1 base to trimming and J lost 7 bases, with 5 bases between them. Germline V gene lookup returns CDR1 MDHEN and CDR2 SYDVKM. The CDR3 loop spans 12 amino acids. The CDR3 protein is CASSLFGQPQHF. CDR3 DNA sequence: TGTGCCAGCAGTTTATTTGGGCAGCCCCAGCATTTT.

Notes on this clone: In the same sample, other DNA sequences code for this CDR3. The chain links TRBV28 to TRBJ2-7, with D unresolved. Trimming took 7 bases from V and 4 from J, leaving 8 bases between them. The CDR3 length is 11 residues. Per the germline V gene, CDR1 is MDHEN and CDR2 is SYDVKM. The CDR3 region has the DNA TGTGCCAGCACCCTAGGATACGAGCAGTACTTC. It yields the protein CASTLGYEQYF. Complete variable domain (other parts from reference TRBV28 and TRBJ2-7): DVKVTQSSRYLVKRTGEKVFLECVQDMDHENMFWYRQDPGLGLRLIYFSYDVKMKEKGDIPEGYSVSREKKERFSLILESASTNQTSMYLCASTLGYEQYFGPGTRLTVT.

As for this clone: Other nucleotide sequences from this sample produce the same CDR3. The J gene is TRBJ2-7, the V gene TRBV27; TRBD1 aligns across 9 bases. Germline V gene sequence: CDR1 MNHEY, CDR2 SMNVEV (reference sequence). This CDR3 has 14 residues. The V and J ends lost 5 bases and 5 bases, in that order; junction bases with no gene match: 7. CDR3 amino acids: CASSPRGTGNEQYF. CDR3 DNA sequence: TGTGCCAGCAGTCCCAGGGGGACAGGGAACGAGCAGTACTTC.

J is TRBJ2-6 and V is TRBV29-1, with 7 bases that match TRBD1. This CDR3 spans 13 amino acids. J gave up 9 bases and V 4 bases, and 6 bases lay outside the gene matches. From germline, CDR1 is SQVTM and CDR2 ANQGSEA. The CDR3 is CSVGKGAYNVLTF. CDR3 sequence (DNA): TGCAGCGTTGGCAAGGGGGCGTACAACGTCCTGACTTTC.